Sequencing of this T cell receptor (beta chain) was carried out in a study of response to subunit inactivated influenza vaccine. The junction had 3 bases not matched to a gene; V was cut back by 4 bases and J by 6 bases. CDR3 length: 13 amino acids. Germline values: CDR1 KGHSH, CDR2 LQKENI. TCRdb re-called the RT-PCR reads through MiXCR, storing one row per CDR3 protein. The sample lists some 570,000 distinct CDR3 sequences, about 10% occurring once. At least ten counts were recorded for this clonotype. These same data were also listed under a study on T cells expressing NK-cell markers. That study reports: The TCR beta cDNA came from 5'RACE template switching with UMIs.

This receptor was obtained from a man over 45 who received an inactivated influenza vaccine. This chain connects TRBV18 to TRBJ1-2; 9 nucleotides agree with TRBD1. The sequences come from PBMCs from blood, collected on the day of vaccination. CDR3 loop: CASSQGQGDGYTF. Here the CDR3 DNA reads TGTGCCAGCTCACAGGGACAGGGTGATGGCTACACCTTC.